A single sample is the source of the 10 T cell receptor beta chains below, sequenced in a study of T cell responses to AZD1222 COVID-19 vaccine. Method: immunoSEQ multiplex PCR; TCRdb's copy keeps in-frame clones and lacks some. The sample records just under 150,000 clones, roughly 87% being singletons. Sequenced material: peripheral blood, taken 28 days after the second dose of the MenACWY control vaccine. These receptors were obtained from an adult who received the MenACWY meningococcal vaccine as a control.

The chain joins TRBV7-8 to TRBJ1-5, with a possible D match to TRBD1 (5 bases). Between the trimmed V and J ends, which lost 5 bases and 16 bases, there was a span of 18 bases. The CDR3 has 12 residues. CDR1 is SGHVS and CDR2 is FQNEAQ in the germline V gene. As DNA, the CDR3 is TGTGCCAGCAGCCTCCGGGACTTTCCTCTCCATTTT. Protein sequence: CASSLRDFPLHF. Variable domain in full (rest from reference TRBV7-8 and TRBJ1-5): GAGVSQSPRYKVAKRGQDVALRCDPISGHVSLFWYQQALGQGPEFLTYFQNEAQLDKSGLPSDRFFAERPEGSVSTLKIQRTQQEDSAVYLCASSLRDFPLHFGDGTRLSIL.

This clone showed up just once. The CDR3 spells CASSPGGGAFF. Here the CDR3 DNA reads TGTGCCAGCAGCCCCGGGGGCGGAGCTTTCTTT. This chain connects TRBV7-2 to TRBJ1-1, with D perhaps matching TRBD1 (6 bases). CDR1 is SGHTA and CDR2 is FQGNSA in the germline V gene. Trimming cost V 5 bases and J 10 bases, with 11 bases left between them. This CDR3 spans 11 amino acids.

The chain recombines TRBV9 with TRBJ1-3; 9 bases match TRBD1. CDR1 and CDR2 from the germline V gene are SGDLS and YYNGEE. With V trimmed by 3 bases and J by 7 bases, 11 bases remained unmatched. The length of the CDR3 is 16 residues. CDR3 in amino acids: CASSARQGDPGNTIYF. The CDR3 DNA is TGTGCCAGCAGCGCTAGACAGGGGGACCCCGGCAACACCATATATTTT.

The chain joins TRBV5-1 to TRBJ2-2, with D maybe TRBD1 (6 bases). CDR1 is SGHRS, CDR2 YFSETQ, per germline. This CDR3 is built from 13 residues. The V gene lost 4 bases and the J gene lost 5 bases, with 9 bases spanning the gap. The CDR3 is CASSVRGTGELFF. CDR3 nucleotide sequence: TGCGCCAGCAGCGTCAGGGGAACCGGGGAGCTGTTTTTT.

This clone showed up just a few times. The chain is built from TRBV7-2 and TRBJ1-5; no clear D. The CDR3 length is 13 residues. Trimming removed 2 bases from V and 1 base from J, with 3 bases in between. The germline V gene encodes CDR1 SGHTA and CDR2 FQGNSA. This CDR3 reads CASSLTSNQPQHF. The CDR3 region has the DNA TGTGCCAGCAGCTTAACAAGCAATCAGCCCCAGCATTTT.

The V and J genes are TRBV4-3 and TRBJ2-7; 11 positions match TRBD1. This CDR3 has 15 amino acids. Germline V gene sequence: CDR1 LGHNA, CDR2 YSLEER. The ends lost 1 base at V and 4 bases at J; junction bases unmatched: 3. CDR3 bases: TGCGCCAGCAGCCAAGGAGGGACAGGGGGATACGAGCAGTACTTC. Protein sequence: CASSQGGTGGYEQYF.

The rearrangement links TRBV28 to TRBJ2-3; possible D gene TRBD1, 5 bases. Germline loops: CDR1 MDHEN, CDR2 SYDVKM. Trimming took off 5 bases at V and 2 bases at J, with 8 bases between the two ends. The CDR3 totals 13 residues. CDR3 protein: CASSIGVTDTQYF. Here the CDR3 DNA reads TGTGCCAGCAGTATAGGGGTCACAGATACGCAGTATTTT.

The J gene is TRBJ2-7, the V gene TRBV28; 13 nucleotides line up with TRBD2. CDR1 is MDHEN, CDR2 SYDVKM, per germline. Losses at the gene ends were 5 bases for V and 4 bases for J; bases not matched to a gene: 8. CDR3 length equals 16 residues. CDR3 protein: CASSTTSGRAKYEQYF. The CDR3 coding sequence is TGTGCCAGCAGTACAACTAGCGGGAGGGCCAAGTACGAGCAGTACTTC.

This clone was observed a handful of times. This chain joins TRBV7-6 and TRBJ2-2; D ambiguous. The length of the CDR3 is 16 residues. Germline V gives CDR1 SGHVS, CDR2 FNYEAQ. V lost 5 bases and J lost 6, with 19 bases in between. CDR3 sequence reads: CASSDRLRKRSGELFF. CDR3 DNA: TGTGCCAGCAGCGACCGATTACGAAAACGTTCCGGGGAGCTGTTTTTT. Filled out from reference TRBV7-6 and TRBJ2-2, the complete variable domain reads GAGVSQSPRYKVTKRGQDVALRCDPISGHVSLYWYRQALGQGPEFLTYFNYEAQQDKSGLPNDRFSAERPEGSISTLTIQRTEQRDSAMYRCASSDRLRKRSGELFFGEGSRLTVL.

This sequence joins TRBV4-3 and TRBJ1-1, with D unclear. The CDR3 runs to 15 residues. Germline values: CDR1 LGHNA, CDR2 YSLEER. With 3 bases removed from V and 0 bases from J, the gap between germline ends came to 11 bases. CDR3 sequence reads: CASSQRLAMNTEAFF. The DNA of the CDR3 is TGCGCCAGCAGCCAGCGACTCGCGATGAACACTGAAGCTTTCTTT.